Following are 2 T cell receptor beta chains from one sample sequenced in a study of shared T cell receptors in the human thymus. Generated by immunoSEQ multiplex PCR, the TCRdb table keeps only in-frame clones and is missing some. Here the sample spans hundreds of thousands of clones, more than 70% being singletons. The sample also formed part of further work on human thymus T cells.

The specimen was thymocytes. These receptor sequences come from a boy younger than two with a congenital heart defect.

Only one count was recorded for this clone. The chain's CDR3 is CASSLDFNFEYRLPTEAFF. The CDR3 DNA is TGTGCCAGCAGCTTAGACTTTAACTTCGAATACAGGCTACCCACTGAAGCTTTCTTT. V gene TRBV7-9 combines with J gene TRBJ1-1; weak D call: TRBD1 (5 bases). The germline V and J ends were trimmed by 1 base and 4 bases, with 25 bases remaining between them. Looked up from germline, CDR1 is SEHNR and CDR2 is FQNEAQ (reference sequence). The CDR3 loop spans 19 amino acids.

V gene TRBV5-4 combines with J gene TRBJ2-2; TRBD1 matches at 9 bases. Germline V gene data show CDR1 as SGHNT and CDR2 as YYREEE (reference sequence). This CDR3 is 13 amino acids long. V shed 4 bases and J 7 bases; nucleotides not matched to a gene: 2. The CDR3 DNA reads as TGTGCCAGCAGCACAGGGGGCAACGGGGAGCTGTTTTTT. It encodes CASSTGGNGELFF.